The present entry profiles one T cell receptor (beta chain) with its context. This sample is part of a study of blood T cell repertoires in COVID-19. Study-wide context: COVID-19 samples from acute and convalescent phases originated in the United States, Italy and Spain. T cells, B-cell-depleted T cells, or PBMCs provided the cDNA or gDNA that served as material.

Original analysis: Amplification from reference gene primers served as the basis for estimated nucleated cell counts. Method: immunoSEQ multiplex PCR; TCRdb's copy keeps in-frame clones and lacks some. That table supplies the V and J calls and clone size; D and trimming were determined from the DNA. The sample includes about 150,000 clones, approximately 82% of them seen just once. The germline gives CDR1 MGHRA, CDR2 YSYEKL. This CDR3 is built from 19 residues. The ends were cut back, 3 bases at V and 1 base at J, with 22 bases in the middle. Sequenced material: peripheral blood. The rearrangement joins TRBV4-1 to TRBJ1-3, with a weak D call TRBD1 (5 bases). This receptor was obtained from a woman older than 75 with active or convalescent COVID-19. CDR3 bases: TGCGCCAGCAGCCATAGCGGGAACAGGCCGGGGGGGTCTGGAAACACCATATATTTT. This translates into CASSHSGNRPGGSGNTIYF.